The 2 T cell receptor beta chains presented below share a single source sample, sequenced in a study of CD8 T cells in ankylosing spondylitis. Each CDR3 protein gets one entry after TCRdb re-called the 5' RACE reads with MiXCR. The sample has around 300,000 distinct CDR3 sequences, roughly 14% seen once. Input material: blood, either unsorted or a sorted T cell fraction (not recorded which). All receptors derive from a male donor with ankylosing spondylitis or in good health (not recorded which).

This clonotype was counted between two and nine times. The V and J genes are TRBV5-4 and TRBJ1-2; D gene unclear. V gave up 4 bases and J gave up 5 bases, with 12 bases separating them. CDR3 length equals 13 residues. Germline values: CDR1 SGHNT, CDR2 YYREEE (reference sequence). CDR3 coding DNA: TGTGCCAGCAGCCAGGACGGTCAGTATGGCTACACCTTC. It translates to CASSQDGQYGYTF.

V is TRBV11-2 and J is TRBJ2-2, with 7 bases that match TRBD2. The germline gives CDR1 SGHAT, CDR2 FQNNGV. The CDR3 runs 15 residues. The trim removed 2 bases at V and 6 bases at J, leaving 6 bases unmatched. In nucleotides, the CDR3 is TGTGCCAGCAGCTTACGGGGGGTAGAGGCCGGGGAGCTGTTTTTT. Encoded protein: CASSLRGVEAGELFF. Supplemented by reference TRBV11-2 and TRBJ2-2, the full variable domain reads EAGVAQSPRYKIIEKRQSVAFWCNPISGHATLYWYQQILGQGPKLLIQFQNNGVVDDSQLPKDRFSAERLKGVDSTLKIQPAKLEDSAVYLCASSLRGVEAGELFFGEGSRLTVL.